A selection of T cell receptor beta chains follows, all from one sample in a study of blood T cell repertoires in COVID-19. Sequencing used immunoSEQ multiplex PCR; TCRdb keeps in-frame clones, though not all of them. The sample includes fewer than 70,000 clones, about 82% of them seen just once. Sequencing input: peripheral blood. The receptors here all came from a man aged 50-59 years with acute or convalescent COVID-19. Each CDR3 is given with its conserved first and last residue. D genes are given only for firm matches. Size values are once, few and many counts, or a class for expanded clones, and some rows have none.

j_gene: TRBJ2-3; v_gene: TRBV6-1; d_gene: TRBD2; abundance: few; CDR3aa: CASSGRPGLAGGRGTDTQYF; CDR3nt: TGTGCCAGCAGTGGGCGCCCGGGACTAGCGGGGGGGCGGGGCACAGATACGCAGTATTTT
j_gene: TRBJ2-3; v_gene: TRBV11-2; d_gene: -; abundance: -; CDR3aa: CASSLGPRGAADTQYF; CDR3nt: TGTGCCAGCAGCTTAGGGCCACGGGGGGCGGCAGATACGCAGTATTTT
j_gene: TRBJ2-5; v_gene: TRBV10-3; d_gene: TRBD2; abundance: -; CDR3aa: CAAQDPSGVQKTQYF; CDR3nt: TGTGCCGCCCAGGACCCTAGCGGGGTTCAAAAGACCCAGTACTTC
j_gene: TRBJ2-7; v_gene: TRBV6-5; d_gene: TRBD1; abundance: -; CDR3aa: CASSHRGRDYEQYF; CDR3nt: TGTGCCAGCAGTCACAGGGGGCGCGACTACGAGCAGTACTTC
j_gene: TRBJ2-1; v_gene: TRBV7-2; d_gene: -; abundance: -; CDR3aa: CASSLVLNRAHEQFF; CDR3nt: TGTGCCAGCAGCTTAGTGCTAAACAGGGCACATGAGCAGTTCTTC
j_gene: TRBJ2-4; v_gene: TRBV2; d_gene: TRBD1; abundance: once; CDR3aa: CASATGVIVAKNIQYF; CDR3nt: TGTGCCAGCGCCACAGGGGTGATTGTGGCCAAAAACATTCAGTACTTC
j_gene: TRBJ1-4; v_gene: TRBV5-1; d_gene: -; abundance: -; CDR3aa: CASSLSGGLEKLFF; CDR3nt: TGCGCCAGCAGCTTGTCGGGGGGATTGGAAAAACTGTTTTTT
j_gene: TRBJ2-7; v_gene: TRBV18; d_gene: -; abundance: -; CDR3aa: CASSPGSSYEQYF; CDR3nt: TGTGCCAGCTCACCAGGGAGCTCCTACGAGCAGTACTTC
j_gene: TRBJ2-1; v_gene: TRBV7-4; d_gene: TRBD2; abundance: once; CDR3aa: CASSLPSGGPNEQFF; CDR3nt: TGTGCCAGCAGCTTACCCAGCGGGGGCCCCAATGAGCAGTTCTTC
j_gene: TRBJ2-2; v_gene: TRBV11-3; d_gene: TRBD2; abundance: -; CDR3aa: CASSLSAGTGELFF; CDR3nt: TGTGCCAGCAGCTTATCAGCGGGGACCGGGGAGCTGTTTTTT
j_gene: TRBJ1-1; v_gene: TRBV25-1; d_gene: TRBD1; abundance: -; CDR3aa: CASTPREGDSTEAFF; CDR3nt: TGTGCCAGCACCCCACGGGAGGGGGACAGCACTGAAGCTTTCTTT
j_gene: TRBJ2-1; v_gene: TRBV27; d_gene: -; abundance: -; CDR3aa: CASSARGGRSYNEQFF; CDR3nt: TGTGCCAGCAGTGCTAGAGGCGGGCGATCCTACAATGAGCAGTTCTTC
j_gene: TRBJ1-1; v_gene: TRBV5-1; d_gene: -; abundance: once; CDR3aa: CASSFAGVNTEAFF; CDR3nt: TGCGCCAGCAGCTTCGCAGGGGTGAACACTGAAGCTTTCTTT
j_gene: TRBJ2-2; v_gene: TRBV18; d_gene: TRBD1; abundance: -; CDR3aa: CASSLGTGNTGELFF; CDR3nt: TGTGCCAGCTCACTCGGGACAGGGAACACCGGGGAGCTGTTTTTT
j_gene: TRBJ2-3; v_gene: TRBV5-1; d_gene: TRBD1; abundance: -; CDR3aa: CASSPGTGRDTQYF; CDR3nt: TGCGCCAGCAGCCCAGGGACAGGGCGAGATACGCAGTATTTT
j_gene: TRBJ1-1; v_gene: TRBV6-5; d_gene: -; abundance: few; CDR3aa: CASSRIEATEAFF; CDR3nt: TGTGCCAGCAGTCGAATAGAGGCCACTGAAGCTTTCTTT
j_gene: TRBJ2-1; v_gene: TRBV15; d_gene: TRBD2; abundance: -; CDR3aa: CATSRDRTRAGGRGEQFF; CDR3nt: TGTGCCACCAGCAGAGATCGAACCAGGGCGGGGGGGCGCGGTGAGCAGTTCTTC
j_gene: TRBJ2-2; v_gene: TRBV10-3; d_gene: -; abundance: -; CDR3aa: CAIGRGGQPTGELFF; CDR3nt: TGTGCCATCGGAAGGGGGGGACAACCCACCGGGGAGCTGTTTTTT
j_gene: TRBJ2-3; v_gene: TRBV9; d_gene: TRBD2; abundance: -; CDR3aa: CASSVASGGITDTQYF; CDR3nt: TGTGCCAGCAGCGTAGCGAGCGGGGGGATCACAGATACGCAGTATTTT
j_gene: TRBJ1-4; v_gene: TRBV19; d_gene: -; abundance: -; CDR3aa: CASSPGDSEKLFF; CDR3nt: TGTGCCAGTAGTCCGGGGGATAGTGAAAAACTGTTTTTT
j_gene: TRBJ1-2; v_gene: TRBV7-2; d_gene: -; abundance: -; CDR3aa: CASSPLGPIRGYTF; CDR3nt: TGTGCCAGCAGCCCCCTGGGGCCGATTCGCGGCTACACCTTC
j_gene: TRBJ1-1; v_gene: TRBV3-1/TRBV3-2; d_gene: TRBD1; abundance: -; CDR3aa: CASSQDDRVRTEAFF; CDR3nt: TGTGCCAGCAGCCAAGATGACAGGGTTAGGACTGAAGCTTTCTTT
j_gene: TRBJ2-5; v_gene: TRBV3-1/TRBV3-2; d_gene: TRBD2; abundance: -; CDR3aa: CASRRGTSGGFHETQYF; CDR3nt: TGTGCCAGCAGAAGAGGGACTAGCGGGGGGTTTCATGAGACCCAGTACTTC
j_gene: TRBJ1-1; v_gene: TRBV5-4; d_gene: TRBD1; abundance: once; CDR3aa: CASSSIRQGRDEAFF; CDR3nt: TGTGCCAGCAGCTCCATTCGACAGGGCAGGGATGAAGCTTTCTTT
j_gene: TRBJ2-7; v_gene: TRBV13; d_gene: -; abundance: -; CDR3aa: CASSFERQATYEQYF; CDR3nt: TGTGCCAGCAGCTTTGAGAGACAGGCTACCTACGAGCAGTACTTC
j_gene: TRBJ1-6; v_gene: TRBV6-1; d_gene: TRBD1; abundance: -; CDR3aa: CASSEGTGMSDNSPLHF; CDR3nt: TGTGCCAGCAGTGAGGGGACAGGGATGTCGGATAATTCACCCCTCCACTTT
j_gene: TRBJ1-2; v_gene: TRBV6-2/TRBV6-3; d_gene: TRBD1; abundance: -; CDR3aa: CASSYGQAGYGYTF; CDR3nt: TGTGCCAGCAGTTACGGACAGGCGGGGTATGGCTACACCTTC
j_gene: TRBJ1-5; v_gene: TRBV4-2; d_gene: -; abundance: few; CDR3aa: CASSQDLGRTNQPQHF; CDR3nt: TGTGCCAGCAGCCAAGATCTGGGCAGAACTAATCAGCCCCAGCATTTT
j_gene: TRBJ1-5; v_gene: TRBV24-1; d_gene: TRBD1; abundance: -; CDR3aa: CATSAGQGINQPQHF; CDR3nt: TGTGCCACCAGTGCCGGACAGGGCATCAATCAGCCCCAGCATTTT
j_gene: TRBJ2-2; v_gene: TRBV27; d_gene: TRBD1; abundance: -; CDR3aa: CASRVQGTGGGSNTGELFF; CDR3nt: TGTGCCAGCAGAGTCCAAGGGACAGGGGGCGGTTCGAACACCGGGGAGCTGTTTTTT
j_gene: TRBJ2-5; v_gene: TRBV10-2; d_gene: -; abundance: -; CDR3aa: CASRGRTQETQYF; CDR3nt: TGCGCCAGCAGGGGGCGGACCCAAGAGACCCAGTACTTC
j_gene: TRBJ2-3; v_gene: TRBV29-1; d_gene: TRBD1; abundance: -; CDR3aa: CSVFRGQDTQYF; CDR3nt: TGCAGCGTTTTCAGGGGGCAAGATACGCAGTATTTT
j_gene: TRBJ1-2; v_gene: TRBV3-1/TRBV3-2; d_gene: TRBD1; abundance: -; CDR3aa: CASSQGPGQNYGYTF; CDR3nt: TGTGCCAGCAGCCAAGGACCGGGACAGAACTATGGCTACACCTTC
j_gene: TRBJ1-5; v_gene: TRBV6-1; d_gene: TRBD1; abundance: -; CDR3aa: CASSEGTGIRNQPQHF; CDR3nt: TGTGCCAGCAGTGAAGGGACAGGGATTCGTAATCAGCCCCAGCATTTT
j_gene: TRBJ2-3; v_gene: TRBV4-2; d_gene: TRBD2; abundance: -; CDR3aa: CASSELAGGVTDTQYF; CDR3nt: TGTGCCAGCAGCGAACTAGCGGGGGGGGTCACAGATACGCAGTATTTT
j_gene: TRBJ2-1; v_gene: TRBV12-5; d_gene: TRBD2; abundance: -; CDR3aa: CASGLQWTSGESGEQFF; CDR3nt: TGTGCTAGTGGTCTCCAATGGACTAGCGGGGAGAGTGGTGAGCAGTTCTTC
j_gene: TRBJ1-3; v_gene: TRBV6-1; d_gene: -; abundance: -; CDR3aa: CASSDNLTGNTIYF; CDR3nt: TGTGCCAGCAGTGACAACTTAACTGGAAACACCATATATTTT
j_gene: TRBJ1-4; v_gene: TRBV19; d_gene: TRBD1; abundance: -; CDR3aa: CASPKEQGYEKLFF; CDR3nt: TGTGCCAGCCCTAAAGAACAGGGGTACGAAAAACTGTTTTTT
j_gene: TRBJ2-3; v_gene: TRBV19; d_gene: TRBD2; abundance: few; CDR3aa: CASSRGLARDTQYF; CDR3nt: TGTGCCAGTAGTAGGGGACTAGCAAGGGATACGCAGTATTTT
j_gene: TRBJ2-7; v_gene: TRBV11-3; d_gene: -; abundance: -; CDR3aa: CASSLGSGYEQYF; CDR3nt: TGTGCCAGCAGCTTAGGGTCAGGGTACGAGCAGTACTTC
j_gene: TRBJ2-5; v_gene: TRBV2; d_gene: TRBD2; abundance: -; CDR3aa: CASSYGGGETQYF; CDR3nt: TGTGCCAGCAGTTACGGCGGGGGGGAGACCCAGTACTTC
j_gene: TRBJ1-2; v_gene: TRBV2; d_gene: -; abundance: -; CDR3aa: CASSEPPQGLGYGYTF; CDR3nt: TGTGCCAGCAGTGAACCCCCACAGGGATTAGGGTATGGCTACACCTTC
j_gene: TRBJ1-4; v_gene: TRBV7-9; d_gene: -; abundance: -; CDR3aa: CASSLEGDNEKLFF; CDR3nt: TGTGCCAGCAGCTTAGAAGGGGATAATGAAAAACTGTTTTTT
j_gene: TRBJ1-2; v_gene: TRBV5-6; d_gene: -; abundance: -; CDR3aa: CASSPTTNYGYTF; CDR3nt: TGTGCCAGCAGCCCGACTACTAACTATGGCTACACCTTC
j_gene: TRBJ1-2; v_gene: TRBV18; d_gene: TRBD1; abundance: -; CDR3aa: CASSPSGGAGYGYTF; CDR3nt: TGTGCCAGCTCACCATCAGGGGGTGCGGGCTATGGCTACACCTTC